Each of the 21 T cell receptor beta chains below was sequenced from the same sample in a study of beta chain features in type 1 diabetes. Isolated RNA was reverse transcribed in full, so expressed TCRB transcripts were sequenced. TCRdb keeps only in-frame clones here, not all; method: immunoSEQ multiplex PCR. The sample holds hundreds of thousands of clones, around an eighth seen once. The material sequenced was naive CD4+ T cells from blood. The receptors come from a man younger than 35 in good health.

This clone came up a few times. Different DNA sequences within this sample yield the same CDR3. V and J are TRBV29-1 and TRBJ2-7; possibly TRBD1 for D (6 bases). From germline, CDR1 is SQVTM and CDR2 ANQGSEA. V lost 3 bases and J 1 base, leaving 7 bases between the germline ends. The CDR3 loop spans 12 amino acids. The CDR3 DNA is TGCAGCGTTGAGGGGGCGTCCTACGAGCAGTACTTC. Translation: CSVEGASYEQYF.

The chain joins TRBV4-1 to TRBJ1-1, with D perhaps TRBD1 (6 bases). Germline V gene data show CDR1 as MGHRA and CDR2 as YSYEKL. This CDR3 contains 15 residues. Trimming stripped 1 base from V and 6 bases from J, with 15 bases between. The CDR3 bases are TGCGCCAGCAGCCAAGTGGGGAGGGGGAGAGCTGAAGCTTTCTTT. Residues: CASSQVGRGRAEAFF.

J is TRBJ2-2 and V is TRBV5-6; 8 bases are a match to TRBD1. Trimming cost V 5 bases and J 6 bases; bases outside gene matches: 6. In germline, CDR1 is SGHDT, CDR2 YYEEEE. This CDR3 region has 14 residues. The CDR3 sequence is CASRYTTGAGELFF. CDR3 sequence (DNA): TGTGCCAGCAGATACACGACAGGGGCCGGGGAGCTGTTTTTT.

This clone was seen a handful of times. The genes are TRBV19 and TRBJ2-5; the match to TRBD2 covers 9 bases. The CDR3 has 15 residues. Unmatched junction bases numbered 1, after V lost 2 bases and J lost 0 bases. Germline CDR1 is LNHDA and CDR2 is SQIVND (reference sequence). As DNA, the CDR3 is TGTGCCAGTAGTATACTAGCGGGATACCAAGAGACCCAGTACTTC. This sequence encodes CASSILAGYQETQYF.

As concerns this clone: Other DNA sequences in the same sample also yield this CDR3. The chain is built from TRBV6-5 and TRBJ2-7, with TRBD1 matching 7 bases. The germline V gene encodes CDR1 MNHEY and CDR2 SVGAGI. The V gene end was trimmed by 5 bases and the J gene end by 3 bases; junction bases not matched to a gene: 1. The CDR3 is 12 amino acids. CDR3 in DNA: TGTGCCAGCAGTAGACAGGGCTACGAGCAGTACTTC. Translation: CASSRQGYEQYF.

The CDR3 is CAWSVLGQGSNQPQHF. CDR3 in DNA: TGTGCCTGGAGTGTACTCGGACAGGGATCGAATCAGCCCCAGCATTTT. The rearrangement joins TRBV30 to TRBJ1-5; TRBD1 aligns across 8 bases. V was pared by 0 bases and J by 4 bases, with 8 bases of the junction left unmatched. The CDR3 loop spans 16 amino acids. Germline lookup yields CDR1 GTSNPN and CDR2 SVGIG (reference sequence).

This clone appeared a few times. This chain connects TRBV11-2 to TRBJ2-3, with a weak D call TRBD2 (6 bases). The V gene lost 3 bases and the J gene lost 0 bases, with 16 bases spanning the gap. The CDR3 has 17 amino acids. CDR1 SGHAT and CDR2 FQNNGV come from the germline V gene. The DNA for the CDR3 is TGTGCCAGCAGCTTCCTGGGTGGGGACTTGAGCACAGATACGCAGTATTTT. Translated, it gives CASSFLGGDLSTDTQYF.

The V call is TRBV7-2, the J call TRBJ2-5; D may be TRBD2 (6 bases). V was cut by 1 base and J by 2 bases, with 14 bases left in between. Germline CDR1 and CDR2: SGHTA and FQGNSA. This CDR3 has 16 residues. CDR3 DNA: TGTGCCAGCAGCTTAGATGGGAGGCCAGAGCAAGAGACCCAGTACTTC. This translates into CASSLDGRPEQETQYF. Based on the CDR3 plus reference TRBV7-2 and TRBJ2-5, the full variable domain is GAGVSQSPSNKVTEKGKDVELRCDPISGHTALYWYRQSLGQGLEFLIYFQGNSAPDKSGLPSDRFSAERTGGSVSTLTIQRTQQEDSAVYLCASSLDGRPEQETQYFGPGTRLLVL.

The J gene is TRBJ2-1, the V gene TRBV6-1; 10 nucleotides line up with TRBD1. V shed 8 bases, J shed 6 bases, and the junction held 13 bases outside the gene matches. The germline gives CDR1 MNHNS, CDR2 SASEGT. The CDR3 has 16 amino acids. Here the CDR3 DNA reads TGTGCCAGCCGTGTTATTGGGACAGGGGCGGTCAATGAGCAGTTCTTC. This gives the protein CASRVIGTGAVNEQFF.

The CDR3 here is CASSPQQLQETQYF. For the CDR3, the DNA is TGCGCCAGCAGCCCCCAGCAACTACAAGAGACCCAGTACTTC. The chain employs TRBV5-1 and TRBJ2-5; D is undetermined. The V end was cut by 4 bases, the J end by 2 bases, with 12 bases between. CDR1 is SGHRS, CDR2 YFSETQ, per germline. The CDR3 runs to 14 residues.

A few counts support this clone. This chain links TRBV6-6 with TRBJ2-2; 7 bases align to TRBD2. V shed 10 bases and J 7 bases; nucleotides not matched to a gene: 15. The length of the CDR3 is 15 residues. Germline CDR1 and CDR2: MNHNY and SVGAGI (reference sequence). The CDR3 region has the DNA TGTGCCACCAGGGTTAGGATGGCGGGAGACGGGGAGCTGTTTTTT. This codes for CATRVRMAGDGELFF.

The V call is TRBV30, the J call TRBJ2-5, with 7 bases lining up with TRBD1. Germline-derived CDR1 and CDR2 are GTSNPN and SVGIG (reference sequence). The CDR3 length is 16 residues. The trim removed 3 bases at V and 4 bases at J, leaving 14 bases unmatched. Here the CDR3 reads CAWRVTRQGRGETQYF. The CDR3 DNA reads TGTGCCTGGAGGGTTACCCGACAGGGAAGGGGAGAGACCCAGTACTTC.

A few counts support this clone. The chain has TRBV30 and TRBJ2-3, with TRBD1 matching over 7 bases. Trimming at V came to 4 bases and at J to 8 bases, leaving 9 bases not matched to a gene. This CDR3 spans 13 amino acids. The germline gives CDR1 GTSNPN, CDR2 SVGIG (reference sequence). The CDR3, as DNA: TGTGCCTGGACGGAGACAGGGCCAGGTACGCAGTATTTT. It specifies CAWTETGPGTQYF.

On this clone: The junction does not match germline at one end; this may be a read error. Different DNA sequences within this sample yield the same CDR3. The chain combines TRBV5-1 with TRBJ2-6; D might be TRBD1 (5 bases). Germline V CDR1 and CDR2: SGHRS, YFSETQ. The CDR3 length is 15 residues. DNA for the CDR3: TGCGCCAGCAGCTTGGCAACAGCTGGGGCCAATGTCCTGACTTTC. Amino acid sequence: CASSLATAGANVLTF.

The chain uses TRBV5-6 and TRBJ1-1; D ambiguous. The V gene lost 1 base and the J gene lost 4 bases, with 14 bases spanning the gap. Germline CDR1 and CDR2: SGHDT and YYEEEE. The CDR3 contains 15 residues. The CDR3 loop reads CASSLSQVVGTEAFF. CDR3 sequence (DNA): TGTGCCAGCAGCTTGAGTCAGGTAGTAGGCACTGAAGCTTTCTTT.

This clone was recorded many times. Other DNA sequences in the same sample also yield this CDR3. The chain is built from TRBV14 and TRBJ2-1; the D gene is possibly TRBD2 (6 bases). Trimming removed 6 bases at V and 4 bases at J, with 10 bases between. The CDR3 length is 13 residues. Germline V gene lookup returns CDR1 SGHDN and CDR2 FVKESK. The CDR3 region has the DNA TGTGCCAGCAGTCTCGGGACTTACAATGAGCAGTTCTTC. Its translation is CASSLGTYNEQFF.

This chain links TRBV28 with TRBJ2-7; D may be TRBD2 (5 bases). This CDR3 is built from 15 residues. Trimming stripped 5 bases from V and 7 bases from J, with 21 bases between. The germline gives CDR1 MDHEN, CDR2 SYDVKM. CDR3 nucleotides: TGTGCCAGCAGTCCTATCAGCAGACTACGAGCAGAGCAGTACTTC. Amino acid sequence: CASSPISRLRAEQYF.

This clone has a handful of counts. The gene calls are TRBV18 and TRBJ1-5; 11 bases map to TRBD1. V lost 6 bases to trimming and J lost 4 bases; unmatched junction nucleotides: 2. The length of the CDR3 is 14 residues. Germline CDR1 is KGHSH and CDR2 is LQKENI. Written as DNA, the CDR3 is TGTGCCAGCTCCGGACAGGGGGCTAATCAGCCCCAGCATTTT. It encodes CASSGQGANQPQHF.

The gene calls are TRBV12-5 and TRBJ2-1; 10 nucleotides agree with TRBD2. Germline V CDR1 and CDR2: LGHNT, FRNRAP. The CDR3 spans 15 residues. V shed 6 bases, J shed 8 bases, and the junction held 10 bases outside the gene matches. CDR3 protein: CASGPSGRAGDEQFF. The DNA of the CDR3 is TGTGCTAGTGGACCAAGCGGGAGGGCCGGGGATGAGCAGTTCTTC. The complete variable domain, with remaining parts taken from reference TRBV12-5 and TRBJ2-1, reads DARVTQTPRHKVTEMGQEVTMRCQPILGHNTVFWYRQTMMQGLELLAYFRNRAPLDDSGMPKDRFSAEMPDATLATLKIQPSEPRDSAVYFCASGPSGRAGDEQFFGPGTRLTVL.

This clone has only a few counts. The genes are TRBV13 and TRBJ2-1; the D gene is possibly TRBD1 (6 bases). Deletions cut 5 bases from V and 7 bases from J, with 9 bases between. The CDR3 runs to 12 residues. Germline CDR1 PRHDT, CDR2 FYEKMQ (reference sequence). CDR3 amino acids: CASSRTVNEQFF. The CDR3 coding sequence is TGTGCCAGCAGCCGGACAGTAAATGAGCAGTTCTTC.

The genes are TRBV5-1 and TRBJ2-7, with 10 bases lining up with TRBD1. Germline CDR1 is SGHRS and CDR2 is YFSETQ. V dropped 4 bases and J dropped 4; count of bases not matched to a gene: 8. There are 15 residues in the CDR3. DNA of the CDR3: TGCGCCAGCAGCATCGAGGGACAGGGGTCATACGAGCAGTACTTC. It specifies CASSIEGQGSYEQYF.